This TCR beta chain was captured by sequencing in a study of technical replicates of blood from four donors. This clone was seen just once. Germline CDR1 reads MNHNS; CDR2 reads SASEGT. CDR3 size: 13 residues. Trimming cost V 3 bases and J 4 bases, with 7 bases left between them. Only in-frame clones appear in the TCRdb table, and some are missing; sequencing was by immunoSEQ multiplex PCR. The table lists 50,000 to 70,000 clones, over 85% of them singletons. Material: PBMCs. This sequence joins TRBV6-1 and TRBJ1-5; D gene unclear. This clonotype was obtained from a human donor in good health. Some clones in this sample may be carry-over from other donors' samples. The CDR3 DNA follows: TGTGCCAGCAGTGATCAGTTAAATCAGCCCCAGCATTTT. Residues: CASSDQLNQPQHF.